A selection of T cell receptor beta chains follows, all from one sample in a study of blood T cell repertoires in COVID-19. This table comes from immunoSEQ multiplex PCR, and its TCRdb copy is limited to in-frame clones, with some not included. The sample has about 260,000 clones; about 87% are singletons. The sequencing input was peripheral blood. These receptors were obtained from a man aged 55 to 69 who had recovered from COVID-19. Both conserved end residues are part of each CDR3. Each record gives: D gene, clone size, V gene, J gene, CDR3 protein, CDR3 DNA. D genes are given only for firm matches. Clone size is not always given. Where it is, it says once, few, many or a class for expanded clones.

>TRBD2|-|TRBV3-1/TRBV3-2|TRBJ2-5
CASSQDGLAGGSQETQYF
TGTGCCAGCAGCCAGGATGGACTAGCGGGGGGAAGCCAAGAGACCCAGTACTTC
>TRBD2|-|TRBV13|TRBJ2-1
CASGGERGRSEQFF
TGTGCCAGCGGGGGCGAGCGGGGGAGGAGTGAGCAGTTCTTC
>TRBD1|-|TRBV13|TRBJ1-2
CASSWALKQGNYGYTF
TGTGCCAGCAGCTGGGCCCTAAAACAGGGGAACTATGGCTACACCTTC
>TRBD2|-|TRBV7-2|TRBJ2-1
CASSLTSGGGGEQFF
TGTGCCAGCAGCCTTACTAGCGGGGGTGGAGGTGAGCAGTTCTTC
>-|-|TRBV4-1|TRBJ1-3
CASSQEGSFGNTIYF
TGCGCCAGCAGCCAAGAGGGCTCCTTTGGAAACACCATATATTTT
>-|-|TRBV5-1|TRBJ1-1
CASRPQGMNTEAFF
TGCGCCAGCAGGCCACAGGGAATGAACACTGAAGCTTTCTTT
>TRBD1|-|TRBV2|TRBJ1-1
CAKGQPVAEAFF
TGTGCCAAGGGACAGCCCGTGGCTGAAGCTTTCTTT
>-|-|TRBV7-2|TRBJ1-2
CASSLGRGSDGYTF
TGTGCCAGCAGCTTAGGCAGGGGTTCGGATGGCTACACCTTC
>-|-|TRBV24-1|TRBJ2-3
CATSDPRTNADTQYF
TGTGCCACCAGTGACCCCAGGACAAATGCAGATACGCAGTATTTT
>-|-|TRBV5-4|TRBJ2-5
CASSLTDRQETQYF
TGTGCCAGCAGCTTGACCGACAGACAAGAGACCCAGTACTTC
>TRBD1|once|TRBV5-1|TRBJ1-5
CASSGGTDNQPQHF
TGCGCCAGCAGCGGAGGGACAGACAATCAGCCCCAGCATTTT
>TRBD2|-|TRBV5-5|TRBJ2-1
CASSLAVSGGWSNEQFF
TGTGCCAGCAGCTTGGCCGTTAGCGGGGGGTGGAGCAATGAGCAGTTCTTC
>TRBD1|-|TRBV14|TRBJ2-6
CASSLGTGRGSGANVLTF
TGTGCCAGCAGCCTAGGGACAGGGCGAGGCTCTGGGGCCAACGTCCTGACTTTC
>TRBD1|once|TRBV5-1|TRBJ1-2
CASSFDRGTDGYTF
TGCGCCAGCAGCTTCGACAGGGGAACGGATGGCTACACCTTC
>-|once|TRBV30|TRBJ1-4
CAWRETGRPNEKLFF
TGTGCCTGGAGGGAAACAGGGCGGCCTAATGAAAAACTGTTTTTT
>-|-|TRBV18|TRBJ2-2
CASSPSIENTGELFF
TGTGCCAGCTCACCTTCAATAGAGAACACCGGGGAGCTGTTTTTT
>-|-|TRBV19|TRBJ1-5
CASTRLVASNQPQHF
TGTGCCAGTACCCGACTCGTGGCTAGCAATCAGCCCCAGCATTTT
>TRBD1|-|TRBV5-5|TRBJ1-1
CASSLPGQGLNTEAFF
TGTGCCAGCAGCTTACCGGGACAGGGGCTGAACACTGAAGCTTTCTTT
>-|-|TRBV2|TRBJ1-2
CASSEAGQGYTF
TGTGCCAGCAGTGAGGCGGGGCAGGGCTACACCTTC
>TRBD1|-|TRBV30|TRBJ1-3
CAWSHQQWGQARGNTIYF
TGTGCCTGGAGTCATCAACAGTGGGGACAGGCTCGGGGAAACACCATATATTTT
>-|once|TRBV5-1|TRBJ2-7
CASGRGAEWDEQYF
TGCGCCAGCGGACGGGGGGCGGAGTGGGACGAGCAGTACTTC
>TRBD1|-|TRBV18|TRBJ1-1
CASSQGADTEAFF
TGTGCCAGCTCACAGGGGGCGGACACTGAAGCTTTCTTT
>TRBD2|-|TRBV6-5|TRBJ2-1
CASSSPGTSIYNEQFF
TGTGCCAGCAGTTCCCCCGGGACTAGCATCTACAATGAGCAGTTCTTC
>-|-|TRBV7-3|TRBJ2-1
CASRNSGNEQFF
TGTGCCAGCAGGAACTCAGGGAATGAGCAGTTCTTC
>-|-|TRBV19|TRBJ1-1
CASSIWQGSGDTEAFF
TGTGCCAGTAGTATTTGGCAGGGAAGCGGGGACACTGAAGCTTTCTTT
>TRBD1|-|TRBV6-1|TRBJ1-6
CASSDPGQYNSPLHF
TGTGCCAGCAGTGACCCGGGACAGTATAATTCACCCCTCCACTTT
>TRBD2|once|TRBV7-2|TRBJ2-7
CASSPTGLAEYEQYF
TGTGCCAGCAGTCCGACCGGACTAGCGGAATACGAGCAGTACTTC
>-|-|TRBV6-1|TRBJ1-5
CASSEALRRGYQPQHF
TGTGCCAGCAGTGAAGCGCTTCGACGAGGGTATCAGCCCCAGCATTTT
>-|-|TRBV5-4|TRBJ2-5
CASSSGQQETQYF
TGTGCCAGCAGCTCTGGGCAACAAGAGACCCAGTACTTC
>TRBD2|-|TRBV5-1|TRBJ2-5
CASSRAVLAGNEETQYF
TGCGCCAGCAGCCGTGCGGTCCTAGCGGGGAATGAAGAGACCCAGTACTTC
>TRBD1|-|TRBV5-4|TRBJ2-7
CASSYDRVRYEQYF
TGTGCCAGCAGCTATGACAGGGTCCGCTACGAGCAGTACTTC
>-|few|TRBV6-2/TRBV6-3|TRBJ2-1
CASSYLEDEQFF
TGTGCCAGCAGTTACCTTGAGGATGAGCAGTTCTTC
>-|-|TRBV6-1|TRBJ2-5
CASSVSVALGGETQYF
TGTGCCAGCAGTGTCTCAGTCGCACTAGGCGGAGAGACCCAGTACTTC
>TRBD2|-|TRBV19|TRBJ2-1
CASSISSGAQFF
TGTGCCAGTAGTATCAGTAGCGGGGCGCAGTTCTTC